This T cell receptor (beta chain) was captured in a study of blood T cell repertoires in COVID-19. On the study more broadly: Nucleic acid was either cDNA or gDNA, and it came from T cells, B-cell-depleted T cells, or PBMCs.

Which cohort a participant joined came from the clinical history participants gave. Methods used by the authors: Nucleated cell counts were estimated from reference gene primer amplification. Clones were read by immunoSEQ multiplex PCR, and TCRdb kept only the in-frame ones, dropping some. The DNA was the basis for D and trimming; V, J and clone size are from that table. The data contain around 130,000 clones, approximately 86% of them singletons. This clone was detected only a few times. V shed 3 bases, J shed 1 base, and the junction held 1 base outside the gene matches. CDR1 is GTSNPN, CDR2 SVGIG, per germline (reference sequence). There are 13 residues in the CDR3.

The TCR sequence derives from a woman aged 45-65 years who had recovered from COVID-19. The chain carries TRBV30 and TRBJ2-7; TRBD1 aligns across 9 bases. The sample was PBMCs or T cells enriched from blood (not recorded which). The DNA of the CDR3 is TGTGCCTGGAGGGACAGGGGTTCCTACGAGCAGTACTTC. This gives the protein CAWRDRGSYEQYF.